A selection of T cell receptor beta chains follows, all from one sample in a study of shared clonotypes between healthy human individuals. Measured with immunoSEQ multiplex PCR; TCRdb has only the in-frame clones, and not every one. The sample includes 450,000 to 600,000 clones, about 80% of them seen just once. The sample consisted of PBMCs. The receptor set was obtained from a woman in her forties in good health. Some clones in this sample may be carry-over from other donors' samples. The conserved cysteine and the conserved F or W are not part of the CDR3 here. Fields, in order: J gene, clone size, CDR3 length, V gene, CDR3 protein. Size tells how often a clone was seen (once, few, many) or the class of an expanded clone, and some rows leave it out.

j_gene: TRBJ2-2
abundance: many
len: 12
v_gene: TRBV7-9
CDR3aa: ASSYDTNTGELF

j_gene: TRBJ2-7
abundance: .
len: 12
v_gene: TRBV29-1
CDR3aa: SVDCLPEAGGQY

j_gene: TRBJ2-5
abundance: .
len: 12
v_gene: TRBV19
CDR3aa: ASSIDSRGQTQY

j_gene: TRBJ2-1
abundance: .
len: 9
v_gene: TRBV6-1
CDR3aa: ASSAWNEQF

j_gene: TRBJ2-7
abundance: .
len: 13
v_gene: TRBV5-4
CDR3aa: ASSYGQGLAYEQY

j_gene: TRBJ2-3
abundance: few
len: 12
v_gene: TRBV9
CDR3aa: ASSVQWGSDTQY

j_gene: TRBJ2-7
abundance: .
len: 12
v_gene: TRBV6-1
CDR3aa: ASSEPRVSGEQY

j_gene: TRBJ1-4
abundance: .
len: 14
v_gene: TRBV5-1
CDR3aa: ASSRDSTSTNEKLF

j_gene: TRBJ1-5
abundance: .
len: 11
v_gene: TRBV6-6
CDR3aa: ASRRQGLQPQH

j_gene: TRBJ2-3
abundance: .
len: 13
v_gene: TRBV28
CDR3aa: ANAPSGSGTDTQY

j_gene: TRBJ2-1
abundance: .
len: 13
v_gene: TRBV5-8
CDR3aa: ASSLGVAGGRRWF

j_gene: TRBJ1-2
abundance: few
len: 13
v_gene: TRBV10-3
CDR3aa: AISDPGTGTYGYT

j_gene: TRBJ2-1
abundance: .
len: 12
v_gene: TRBV10-3
CDR3aa: ATKGLAGVDEQF

j_gene: TRBJ2-7
abundance: .
len: 10
v_gene: TRBV6-1
CDR3aa: ASRDLDYEQY

j_gene: TRBJ2-7
abundance: many
len: 13
v_gene: TRBV6-4
CDR3aa: ASSAVLAGVDEQY

j_gene: TRBJ2-2
abundance: many
len: 11
v_gene: TRBV15
CDR3aa: ATSRVAAAELF

j_gene: TRBJ2-2
abundance: few
len: 13
v_gene: TRBV15
CDR3aa: ATKDVSANTGELF

j_gene: TRBJ1-1
abundance: .
len: 13
v_gene: TRBV29-1
CDR3aa: SVGGVGTLGTEAF

j_gene: TRBJ2-3
abundance: .
len: 15
v_gene: TRBV6-1
CDR3aa: ASSEAVTGGITDTQY

j_gene: TRBJ2-1
abundance: once
len: 11
v_gene: TRBV7-3
CDR3aa: ASSEGTNNEQF

j_gene: TRBJ2-5
abundance: .
len: 13
v_gene: TRBV4-1
CDR3aa: ASSPSGGGQETQY

j_gene: TRBJ2-5
abundance: .
len: 9
v_gene: TRBV6-6
CDR3aa: ASSPGGAQY

j_gene: TRBJ1-5
abundance: .
len: 16
v_gene: TRBV10-3
CDR3aa: AISESYNRGHFRQPQH

j_gene: TRBJ1-2
abundance: .
len: 12
v_gene: TRBV19
CDR3aa: ASSGLARSYGYT

j_gene: TRBJ2-7
abundance: .
len: 12
v_gene: TRBV29-1
CDR3aa: SVSLDGSSYEQY

j_gene: TRBJ2-7
abundance: .
len: 13
v_gene: TRBV6-6
CDR3aa: ASSSPGSGLGEQY

j_gene: TRBJ2-3
abundance: few
len: 13
v_gene: TRBV4-1
CDR3aa: ASSFSGRSTDTQY

j_gene: TRBJ2-1
abundance: .
len: 12
v_gene: TRBV6-1
CDR3aa: ASSEGGYYNEQF

j_gene: TRBJ2-3
abundance: .
len: 14
v_gene: TRBV7-2
CDR3aa: ASSLGPSSETDTQY

j_gene: TRBJ1-2
abundance: once
len: 12
v_gene: TRBV15
CDR3aa: ATSRDRGAYGYT

j_gene: TRBJ2-1
abundance: .
len: 14
v_gene: TRBV7-9
CDR3aa: ASSWLSGNRINEQF

j_gene: TRBJ1-2
abundance: .
len: 11
v_gene: TRBV7-9
CDR3aa: ASSSGANYGYT

j_gene: TRBJ2-1
abundance: many
len: 13
v_gene: TRBV2
CDR3aa: ASTRTLNSYNEQF

j_gene: TRBJ1-5
abundance: .
len: 10
v_gene: TRBV28
CDR3aa: ASTHRVQPQH

j_gene: TRBJ2-1
abundance: .
len: 11
v_gene: TRBV15
CDR3aa: ATSRGSPNEQF

j_gene: TRBJ2-7
abundance: .
len: 10
v_gene: TRBV10-3
CDR3aa: AIRPDGYEQY

j_gene: TRBJ2-1
abundance: .
len: 11
v_gene: TRBV2
CDR3aa: ASSKTYYNEQF

j_gene: TRBJ2-1
abundance: .
len: 16
v_gene: TRBV29-1
CDR3aa: SVELIRGLAGPGNEQF

j_gene: TRBJ2-1
abundance: .
len: 12
v_gene: TRBV30
CDR3aa: AWSMGDWGNEQF

j_gene: TRBJ2-3
abundance: many
len: 11
v_gene: TRBV7-7
CDR3aa: ASSRRQGDTQY

j_gene: TRBJ2-7
abundance: .
len: 14
v_gene: TRBV7-8
CDR3aa: ASSSLRTETANEQY

j_gene: TRBJ2-2
abundance: many
len: 12
v_gene: TRBV11-2
CDR3aa: ASSLERGAGELF

j_gene: TRBJ1-2
abundance: .
len: 15
v_gene: TRBV5-4
CDR3aa: ASSLPGTGGVDYGYT

j_gene: TRBJ2-1
abundance: .
len: 11
v_gene: TRBV10-2
CDR3aa: ASLATAYNEQF

j_gene: TRBJ2-2
abundance: once
len: 11
v_gene: TRBV30
CDR3aa: AWSSGQLGELF

j_gene: TRBJ1-5
abundance: many
len: 12
v_gene: TRBV7-9
CDR3aa: ASSETGVNQPQH

j_gene: TRBJ2-1
abundance: .
len: 14
v_gene: TRBV4-2
CDR3aa: ASSHSRTSGTLEQF

j_gene: TRBJ2-2
abundance: .
len: 11
v_gene: TRBV28
CDR3aa: AGGGSNTGELF

j_gene: TRBJ2-3
abundance: .
len: 15
v_gene: TRBV28
CDR3aa: ASTSGRSGVPADTQY

j_gene: TRBJ1-1
abundance: .
len: 11
v_gene: TRBV29-1
CDR3aa: SVEREWNTEAF